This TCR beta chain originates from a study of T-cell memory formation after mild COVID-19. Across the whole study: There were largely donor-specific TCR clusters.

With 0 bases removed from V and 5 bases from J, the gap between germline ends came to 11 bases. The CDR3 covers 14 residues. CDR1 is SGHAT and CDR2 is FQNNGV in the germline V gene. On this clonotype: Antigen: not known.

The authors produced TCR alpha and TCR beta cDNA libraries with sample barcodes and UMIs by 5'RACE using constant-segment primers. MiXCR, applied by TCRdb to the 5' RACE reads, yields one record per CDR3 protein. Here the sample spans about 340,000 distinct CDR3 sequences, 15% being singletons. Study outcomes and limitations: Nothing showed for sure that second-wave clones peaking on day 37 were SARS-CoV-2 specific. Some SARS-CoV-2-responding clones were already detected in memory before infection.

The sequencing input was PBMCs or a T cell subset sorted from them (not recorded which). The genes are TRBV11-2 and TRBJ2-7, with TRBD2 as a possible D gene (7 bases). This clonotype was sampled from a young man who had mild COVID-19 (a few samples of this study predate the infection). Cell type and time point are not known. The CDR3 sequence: CASSLEAGGHEQYF. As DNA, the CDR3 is TGTGCCAGCAGCTTAGAGGCCGGGGGGCACGAGCAGTACTTC.